This entry lists 12 T cell receptor beta chains sequenced from one sample in a study of cytomegalovirus exposure and HLA in healthy donors. The PCR used 60 Vbeta and 13 Jbeta primers. Libraries were prepared by immunoSEQ multiplex PCR; TCRdb keeps only in-frame clonotypes and omits some of them. The table lists about 200,000 clones, approximately 88% of them singletons, with approximately 0.71% in the top ten. Sequencing input: PBMCs. The receptors originated from a boy aged 2-15 years in good health and CMV-seronegative.

CDR3 bases: TGTGCCAGCAGCCCGATCCAGCGGGGGACCTCCTACGAGCAGTACTTC. The encoded protein is CASSPIQRGTSYEQYF. The chain employs TRBV11-2 and TRBJ2-7; TRBD2 agrees at 8 bases. The CDR3 extends over 16 amino acids. The J segment lost 0 bases and the V segment lost 5 bases, leaving 9 bases of the junction unmatched. Per germline, CDR1 SGHAT and CDR2 FQNNGV.

This chain joins TRBV5-6 and TRBJ2-5; no clear D. Germline V gene lookup returns CDR1 SGHDT and CDR2 YYEEEE. Between the trimmed V and J ends, which lost 3 bases and 5 bases, there was a span of 8 bases. The CDR3 extends over 12 amino acids. The CDR3 DNA follows: TGTGCCAGCAGCTACCACGAGGAGACCCAGTACTTC. Translation gives CASSYHEETQYF.

Worth noting for this clone: Different DNA sequences within this sample yield the same CDR3. The chain joins TRBV6-1 to TRBJ1-1; no firm D call. The germline gives CDR1 MNHNS, CDR2 SASEGT. This CDR3 spans 15 amino acids. V was clipped by 4 bases and J by 4 bases, with 16 bases between them. In DNA, the CDR3 is TGTGCCAGCAGTGCTATTTCCGGAGAGGGCACTGAAGCTTTCTTT. This codes for CASSAISGEGTEAFF.

This chain connects TRBV11-3 to TRBJ2-3; 7 nucleotides line up with TRBD1. The CDR3 runs to 16 residues. J was trimmed by 3 bases and V by 5 bases; bases with no gene match: 11. The germline V gene encodes CDR1 SGHNT and CDR2 YENEEA. The chain's CDR3 is CASSLGRGTATDTQYF. The DNA for the CDR3 is TGTGCCAGCAGCCTCGGCAGGGGGACGGCGACAGATACGCAGTATTTT.

About this clone itself: The identical CDR3 is also encoded by other nucleotide sequences in the sample. The chain combines TRBV5-1 with TRBJ2-1; D not certain. Per the germline V gene, CDR1 is SGHRS and CDR2 is YFSETQ. CDR3 size: 15 residues. The V end lost 3 bases, the J end lost 0 bases, and 10 bases lay between the germline ends. CDR3: CASSSSGSSYNEQFF. The CDR3 region has the DNA TGCGCCAGCAGCTCTTCAGGTAGCTCCTACAATGAGCAGTTCTTC.

The chain employs TRBV27 and TRBJ2-7; possibly TRBD1 for D (6 bases). The CDR3 is made up of 15 amino acids. Trimming cost V 3 bases and J 1 base, with 13 bases left between them. Germline V CDR1 and CDR2: MNHEY, SMNVEV (reference sequence). In DNA, the CDR3 is TGTGCCAGCAGTTTTCCCGACAGGCCTTCCTACGAGCAGTACTTC. Amino acids: CASSFPDRPSYEQYF.

The chain couples TRBV7-2 to TRBJ1-1; TRBD1 matches 11 bases. Trimming at V came to 4 bases and at J to 6 bases, leaving 7 bases not matched to a gene. This CDR3 has 15 residues. CDR1 and CDR2 from the germline V gene are SGHTA and FQGNSA. CDR3 protein: CASSSRTGGMSEAFF. Here the CDR3 DNA reads TGTGCCAGCAGCTCCAGGACAGGGGGCATGTCTGAAGCTTTCTTT.

The chain combines TRBV19 with TRBJ2-6; D perhaps matches TRBD1 (5 bases). Trimming took off 2 bases at V and 7 bases at J, with 12 bases between the two ends. The CDR3 consists of 15 residues. The germline CDR1 and CDR2 sequences are LNHDA and SQIVND (reference sequence). The DNA of the CDR3 is TGTGCCAGTAGTATAATGGGGCAGGCAGCCAACGTCCTGACTTTC. Amino acid sequence: CASSIMGQAANVLTF.

The sample holds one count of this clone. V and J are TRBV7-6 and TRBJ2-5, with 8 bases that match TRBD1. The germline V gene encodes CDR1 SGHVS and CDR2 FNYEAQ. The junction had 7 bases not matched to a gene; V was cut back by 4 bases and J by 6 bases. The CDR3 totals 14 residues. The CDR3 protein is CASSSPGQVKTQYF. CDR3 nucleotides: TGTGCCAGCAGCTCCCCGGGACAGGTCAAGACCCAGTACTTC.

The chain combines TRBV9 with TRBJ2-7; 8 bases are a match to TRBD2. The V gene's germline CDR1 is SGDLS and CDR2 YYNGEE. The CDR3 is 14 residues long. V shed 4 bases, J shed 7 bases, and the junction held 10 bases outside the gene matches. CDR3: CASSPRGGPGEQYF. The CDR3 nucleotides are TGTGCCAGCAGCCCCCGGGGGGGTCCGGGTGAGCAGTACTTC.

V usage is TRBV5-1 and J usage is TRBJ2-7, with a tentative D call TRBD2 (6 bases). Germline V lookup: CDR1 SGHRS, CDR2 YFSETQ. The CDR3 is 12 residues long. With 4 bases removed from V and 3 bases from J, the gap between germline ends came to 8 bases. The CDR3 here is CASSRDFYEQYF. The DNA for the CDR3 is TGCGCCAGCAGCCGGGACTTCTACGAGCAGTACTTC. The complete variable domain, with remaining parts taken from reference TRBV5-1 and TRBJ2-7, reads KAGVTQTPRYLIKTRGQQVTLSCSPISGHRSVSWYQQTPGQGLQFLFEYFSETQRNKGNFPGRFSGRQFSNSRSEMNVSTLELGDSALYLCASSRDFYEQYFGPGTRLTVT.

This chain uses TRBV19 with TRBJ1-5; D ambiguous. The CDR3 has 15 residues. V lost 7 bases to trimming and J lost 2 bases, with 15 bases between them. Germline CDR1 and CDR2: LNHDA and SQIVND (reference sequence). The CDR3 DNA reads TGTGCCAGTAAAACCTCGGCGGCAGGCAATCAGCCCCAGCATTTT. This encodes CASKTSAAGNQPQHF.